This T cell receptor (beta chain) was sequenced for a study of regulatory T cells in long-lasting Graves disease. In the study overall: Duration of antithyroid drug therapy among newly diagnosed Graves' patients was under 3 months.

The germline gives CDR1 SGDLS, CDR2 YYNGEE. CDR3 length equals 14 residues. Library construction for TCR beta used iRepertoire HTBI primers and Arm-PCR of CDR3 regions. TCRdb processed the multiplex PCR reads anew with MiXCR; each CDR3 protein has one entry. Here the sample spans 250,000 to 300,000 distinct CDR3 sequences, about 18% being singletons. Time point noted: newly diagnosed GD, antithyroid drugs for less than 3 months. With RNA extracted from PBMCs as input, the TCR library was made. Each of the patients was recruited from an endocrinology department situated in Xi'an, China. Points from the study as a whole: Among samples with persistent disease, TRBV28, TRBJ1-2 and TRBJ2-5 were favored.

With respect to this clonotype: Its antigen remains unknown. A much bigger clone sits one base away, suggesting this may be a read error.

The same data also went into a second study, on T cells in Graves' hyperthyroidism and ophthalmopathy. This second study says: The HTBI primer set served for first-round RT-PCR of the TCR CDR3.

The chain carries TRBV9 and TRBJ1-4; D not certain. The input for sequencing was peripheral blood mononuclear cells (PBMCs), taken at new diagnosis, from a patient treated with antithyroid drugs. The receptor was derived from a woman in her twenties or thirties with Graves disease. The DNA of the CDR3 is TGTGCCAGCAGCGAGTTAACAACTAATGATAAACTGTTTTTT. This encodes CASSELTTNDKLFF.